This T cell receptor beta chain was identified during a study of control samples from healthy donors and cancer patients. The CDR3 totals 14 residues. The germline gives CDR1 SGHVS, CDR2 FQNEAQ. V was cut by 5 bases and J by 4 bases, with 12 bases left in between. Repertoires were generated with immunoSEQ multiplex PCR, while TCRdb's copy carries only in-frame clones and drops some. The sample yields some 150,000 clones, 91% seen once. This clone appeared once. The receptor was isolated from a man aged 25 to 45 in good health. Sequencing was carried out using blood. This rearrangement joins TRBV7-8 to TRBJ1-3; D not certain. CDR3 bases: TGTGCCAGCAGCCCCGGGAGGACGGGAAACACCATATATTTT. Protein product: CASSPGRTGNTIYF.